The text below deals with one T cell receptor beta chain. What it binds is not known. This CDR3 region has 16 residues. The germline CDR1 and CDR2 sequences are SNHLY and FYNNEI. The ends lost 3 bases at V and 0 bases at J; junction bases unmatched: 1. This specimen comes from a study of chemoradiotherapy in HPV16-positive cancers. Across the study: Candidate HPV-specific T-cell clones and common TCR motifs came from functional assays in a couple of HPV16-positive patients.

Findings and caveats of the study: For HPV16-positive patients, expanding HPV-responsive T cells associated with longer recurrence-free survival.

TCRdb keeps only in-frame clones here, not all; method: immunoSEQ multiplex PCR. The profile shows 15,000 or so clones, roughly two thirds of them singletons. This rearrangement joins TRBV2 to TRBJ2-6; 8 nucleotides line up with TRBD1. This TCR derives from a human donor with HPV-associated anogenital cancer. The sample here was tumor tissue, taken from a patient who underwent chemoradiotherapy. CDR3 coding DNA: TGTGCCAGCAGTGACAGGGGGCTCTCTGGGGCCAACGTCCTGACTTTC. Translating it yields CASSDRGLSGANVLTF.